The T cell receptor beta chain under discussion was sequenced for a study of CD4 T cells in relation to SARS-CoV-2 and coronaviruses. CD4+ T cells from unexposed donors were obtained before the COVID-19 pandemic (2011-2018). Uncultured naive and memory CD4+ T cells supplied DNA for deep TCR-beta sequencing. The data were produced by immunoSEQ multiplex PCR, yet TCRdb's version contains in-frame clones alone and is incomplete. The table has about 68,000 clones, more than 80% seen once. This clone was counted a single time. Per the germline V gene, CDR1 is SNHLY and CDR2 is FYNNEI. The CDR3 is made up of 12 amino acids. Trimming pared 4 bases from V and 7 bases from J, leaving 7 bases between.

This receptor was identified in a human donor in good health. V is TRBV2 and J is TRBJ1-4; D call uncertain. The sample was naive CD4+ T cells from PBMCs. Subset meaning: naive CD4+ T cells isolated by negative enrichment. The CDR3 nucleotides read TGTGCCAGCAGTGGGACGGTTGAAAAACTGTTTTTT. It specifies CASSGTVEKLFF.